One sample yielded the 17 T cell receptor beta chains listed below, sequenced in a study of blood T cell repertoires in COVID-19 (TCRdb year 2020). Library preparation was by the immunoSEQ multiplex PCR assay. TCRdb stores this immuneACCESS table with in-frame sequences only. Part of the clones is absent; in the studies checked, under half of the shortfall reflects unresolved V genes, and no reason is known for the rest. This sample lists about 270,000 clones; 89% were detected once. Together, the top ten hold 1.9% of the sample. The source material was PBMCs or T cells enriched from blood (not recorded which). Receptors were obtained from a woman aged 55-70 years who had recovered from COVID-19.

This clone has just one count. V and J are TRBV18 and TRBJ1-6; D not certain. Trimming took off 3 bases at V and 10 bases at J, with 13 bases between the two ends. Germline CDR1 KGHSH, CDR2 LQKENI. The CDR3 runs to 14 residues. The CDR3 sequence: CASSPARGGSPLHF. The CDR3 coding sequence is TGTGCCAGCTCACCTGCACGGGGAGGGTCACCCCTCCACTTT.

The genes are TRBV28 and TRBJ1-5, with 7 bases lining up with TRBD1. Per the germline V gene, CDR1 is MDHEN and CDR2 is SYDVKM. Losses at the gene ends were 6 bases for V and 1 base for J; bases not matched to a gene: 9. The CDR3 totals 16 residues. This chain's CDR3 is CASRPRQGISNQPQHF. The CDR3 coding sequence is TGTGCCAGCAGACCCAGACAGGGTATAAGCAATCAGCCCCAGCATTTT. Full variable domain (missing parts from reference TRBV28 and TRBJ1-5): DVKVTQSSRYLVKRTGEKVFLECVQDMDHENMFWYRQDPGLGLRLIYFSYDVKMKEKGDIPEGYSVSREKKERFSLILESASTNQTSMYLCASRPRQGISNQPQHFGDGTRLSIL.

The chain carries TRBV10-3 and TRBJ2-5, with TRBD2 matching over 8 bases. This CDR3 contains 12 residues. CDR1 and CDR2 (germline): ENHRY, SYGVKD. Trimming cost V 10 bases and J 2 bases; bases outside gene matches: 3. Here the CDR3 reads CATASGQETQYF. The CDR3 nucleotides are TGTGCCACCGCTAGCGGGCAAGAGACCCAGTACTTC.

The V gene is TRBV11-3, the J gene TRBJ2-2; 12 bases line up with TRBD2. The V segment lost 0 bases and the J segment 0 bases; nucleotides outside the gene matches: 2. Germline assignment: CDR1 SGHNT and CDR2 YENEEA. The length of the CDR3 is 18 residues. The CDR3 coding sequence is TGTGCCAGCAGCTTAGAATGGACTAGCGGGGCGAACACCGGGGAGCTGTTTTTT. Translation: CASSLEWTSGANTGELFF.

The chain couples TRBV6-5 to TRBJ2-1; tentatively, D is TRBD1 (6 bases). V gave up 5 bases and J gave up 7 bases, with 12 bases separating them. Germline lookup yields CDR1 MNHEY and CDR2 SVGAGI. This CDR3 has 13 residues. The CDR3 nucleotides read TGTGCCAGCAGTAACAGGGATGGGAATGAGCAGTTCTTC. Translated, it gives CASSNRDGNEQFF.

CDR3: CASSSGTGRTEAFF. CDR3 nucleotides: TGTGCCAGCAGCTCCGGGACAGGGAGGACTGAAGCTTTCTTT. The rearrangement uses TRBV6-5 and TRBJ1-1, with TRBD1 matching over 9 bases. The CDR3 loop spans 14 amino acids. Germline V gives CDR1 MNHEY, CDR2 SVGAGI. The ends lost 6 bases at V and 5 bases at J; junction bases unmatched: 7.

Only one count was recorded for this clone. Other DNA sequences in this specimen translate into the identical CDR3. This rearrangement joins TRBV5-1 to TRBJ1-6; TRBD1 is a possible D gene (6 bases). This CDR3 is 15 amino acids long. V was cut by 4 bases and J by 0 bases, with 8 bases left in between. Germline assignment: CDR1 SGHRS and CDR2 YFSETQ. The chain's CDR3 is CASSTDSSYNSPLHF. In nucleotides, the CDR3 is TGCGCCAGCAGCACGGACAGCTCCTATAATTCACCCCTCCACTTT. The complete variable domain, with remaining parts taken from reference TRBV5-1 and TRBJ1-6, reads KAGVTQTPRYLIKTRGQQVTLSCSPISGHRSVSWYQQTPGQGLQFLFEYFSETQRNKGNFPGRFSGRQFSNSRSEMNVSTLELGDSALYLCASSTDSSYNSPLHFGNGTRLTVT.

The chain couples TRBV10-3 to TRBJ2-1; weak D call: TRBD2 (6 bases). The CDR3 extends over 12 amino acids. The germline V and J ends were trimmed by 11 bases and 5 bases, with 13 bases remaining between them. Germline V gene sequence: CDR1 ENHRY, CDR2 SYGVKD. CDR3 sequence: CAGGGSHNEQFF. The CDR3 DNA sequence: TGTGCCGGGGGAGGCAGTCACAATGAGCAGTTCTTC.

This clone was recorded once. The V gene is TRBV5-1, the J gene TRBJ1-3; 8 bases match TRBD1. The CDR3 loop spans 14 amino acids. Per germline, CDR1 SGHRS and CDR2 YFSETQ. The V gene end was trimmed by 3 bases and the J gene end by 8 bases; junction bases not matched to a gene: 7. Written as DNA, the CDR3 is TGCGCCAGCAGCTCTCAGGGGGGACAGGACACCATATATTTT. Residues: CASSSQGGQDTIYF.

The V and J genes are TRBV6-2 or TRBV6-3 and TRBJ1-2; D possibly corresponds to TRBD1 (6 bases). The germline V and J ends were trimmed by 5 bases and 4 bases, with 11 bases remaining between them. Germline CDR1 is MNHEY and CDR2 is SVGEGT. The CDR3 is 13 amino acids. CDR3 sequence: CASSRDTLYGYTF. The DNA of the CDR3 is TGTGCCAGCAGTCGGGACACCCTCTATGGCTACACCTTC.

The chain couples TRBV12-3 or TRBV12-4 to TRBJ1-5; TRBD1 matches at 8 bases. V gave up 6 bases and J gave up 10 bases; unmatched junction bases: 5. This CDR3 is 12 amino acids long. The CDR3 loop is CASRRQGKPQHF. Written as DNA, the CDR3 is TGTGCCAGCAGGAGACAGGGGAAACCCCAGCATTTT.

Written as DNA, the CDR3 is TGCGCCAGCAGCGTAACCGGGACAGTTAGGAACACTGAAGCTTTCTTT. Translated, it gives CASSVTGTVRNTEAFF. V usage is TRBV5-1 and J usage is TRBJ1-1, with 7 bases matching TRBD1. This CDR3 is 16 amino acids long. Germline assignment: CDR1 SGHRS and CDR2 YFSETQ. V shed 4 bases and J 1 base; nucleotides not matched to a gene: 10.

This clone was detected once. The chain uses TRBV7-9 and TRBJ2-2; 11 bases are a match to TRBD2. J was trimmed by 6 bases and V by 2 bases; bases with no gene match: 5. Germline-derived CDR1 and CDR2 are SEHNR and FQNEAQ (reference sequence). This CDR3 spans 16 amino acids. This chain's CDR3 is CASSLKASGGPGELFF. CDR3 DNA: TGTGCCAGCAGCTTAAAGGCTAGCGGGGGGCCCGGGGAGCTGTTTTTT.

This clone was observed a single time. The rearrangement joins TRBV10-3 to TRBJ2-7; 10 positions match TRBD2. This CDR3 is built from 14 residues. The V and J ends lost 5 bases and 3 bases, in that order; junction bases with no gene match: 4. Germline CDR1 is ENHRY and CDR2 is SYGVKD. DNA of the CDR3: TGTGCCATCAGTCCACGACTAGCGGGCTACGAGCAGTACTTC. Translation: CAISPRLAGYEQYF.

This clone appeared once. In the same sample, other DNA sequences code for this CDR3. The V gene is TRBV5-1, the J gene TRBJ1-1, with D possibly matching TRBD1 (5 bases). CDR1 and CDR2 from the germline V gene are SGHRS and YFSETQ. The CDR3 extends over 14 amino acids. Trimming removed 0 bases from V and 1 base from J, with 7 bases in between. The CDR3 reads CASSLDRPNTEAFF. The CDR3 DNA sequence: TGCGCCAGCAGCTTGGACAGGCCGAACACTGAAGCTTTCTTT.

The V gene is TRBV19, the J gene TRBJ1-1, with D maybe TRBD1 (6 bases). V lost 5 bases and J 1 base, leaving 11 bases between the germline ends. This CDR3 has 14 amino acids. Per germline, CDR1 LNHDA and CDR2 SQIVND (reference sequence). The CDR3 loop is CASSHQGQNTEAFF. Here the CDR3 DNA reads TGTGCCAGTAGTCATCAGGGACAGAACACTGAAGCTTTCTTT. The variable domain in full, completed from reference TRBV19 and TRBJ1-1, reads DGGITQSPKYLFRKEGQNVTLSCEQNLNHDAMYWYRQDPGQGLRLIYYSQIVNDFQKGDIAEGYSVSREKKESFPLTVTSAQKNPTAFYLCASSHQGQNTEAFFGQGTRLTVV.

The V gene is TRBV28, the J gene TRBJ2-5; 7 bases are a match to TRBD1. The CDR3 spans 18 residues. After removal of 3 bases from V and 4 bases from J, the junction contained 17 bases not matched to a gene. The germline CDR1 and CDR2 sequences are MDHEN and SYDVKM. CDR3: CASSFQPGQPNSRETQYF. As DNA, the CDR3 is TGTGCCAGCAGTTTCCAACCGGGACAGCCCAATTCGAGAGAGACCCAGTACTTC.